This T cell receptor beta chain appears in the sequencing data of a study of identical twins. This clonotype turned up a few times. The antigen remains undetermined. Via MiXCR, TCRdb re-called the 5' RACE reads, giving one row per CDR3 protein. The table has about 890,000 distinct CDR3 sequences, over 9% seen once; the top ten hold 1.5% to 2%. Findings of the study overall: Low generation probability was overrepresented in out-of-frame alpha sequences shared by twins.

These data were also reused for a study on yellow fever vaccine responses in identical twins.

The TCR was taken from a woman younger than 35 in good health. The sequenced sample consisted of PBMCs.

The CDR3: CASSQGQGVYNEQFF. CDR3 in DNA: TGTGCCAGCAGCCAGGGACAGGGGGTCTACAATGAGCAGTTCTTC. The genes are TRBV7-8 and TRBJ2-1, with 11 bases matching TRBD1. The CDR3 has 15 amino acids. Germline V lookup: CDR1 SGHVS, CDR2 FQNEAQ. V gave up 5 bases and J gave up 3 bases; unmatched junction bases: 3.